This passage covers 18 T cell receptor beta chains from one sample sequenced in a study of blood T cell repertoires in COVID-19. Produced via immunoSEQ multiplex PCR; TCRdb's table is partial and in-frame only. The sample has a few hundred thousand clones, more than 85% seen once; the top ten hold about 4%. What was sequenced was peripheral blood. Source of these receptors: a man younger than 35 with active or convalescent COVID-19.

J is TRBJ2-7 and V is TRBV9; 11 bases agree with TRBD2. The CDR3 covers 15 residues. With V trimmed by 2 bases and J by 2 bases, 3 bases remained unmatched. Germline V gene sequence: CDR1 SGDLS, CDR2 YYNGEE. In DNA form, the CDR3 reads TGTGCCAGCAGCGTGGGACTAGCGGAACCCTACGAGCAGTACTTC. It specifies CASSVGLAEPYEQYF.

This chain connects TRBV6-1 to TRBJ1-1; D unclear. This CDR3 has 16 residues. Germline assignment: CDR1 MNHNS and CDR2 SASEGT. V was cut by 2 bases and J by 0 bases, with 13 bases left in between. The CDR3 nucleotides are TGTGCCAGCAGTGAAAATTTACAGAGCATGAACACTGAAGCTTTCTTT. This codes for CASSENLQSMNTEAFF.

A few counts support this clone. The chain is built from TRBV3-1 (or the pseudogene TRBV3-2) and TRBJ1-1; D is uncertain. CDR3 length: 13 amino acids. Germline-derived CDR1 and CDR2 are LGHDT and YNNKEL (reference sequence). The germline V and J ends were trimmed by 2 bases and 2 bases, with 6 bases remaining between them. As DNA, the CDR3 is TGTGCCAGCAGCCAACAATTTAACACTGAAGCTTTCTTT. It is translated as CASSQQFNTEAFF.

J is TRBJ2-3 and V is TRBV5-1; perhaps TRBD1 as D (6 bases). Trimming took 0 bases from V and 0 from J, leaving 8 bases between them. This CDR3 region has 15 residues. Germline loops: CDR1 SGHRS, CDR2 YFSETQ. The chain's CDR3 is CASSLDRVSTDTQYF. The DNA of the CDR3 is TGCGCCAGCAGCTTGGACAGGGTGAGCACAGATACGCAGTATTTT.

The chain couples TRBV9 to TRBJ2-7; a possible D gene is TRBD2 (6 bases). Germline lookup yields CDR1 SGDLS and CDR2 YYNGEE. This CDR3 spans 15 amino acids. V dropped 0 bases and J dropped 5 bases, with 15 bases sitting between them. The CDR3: CASSVGGESFHEQYF. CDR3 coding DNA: TGTGCCAGCAGCGTAGGGGGGGAGAGTTTCCACGAGCAGTACTTC.

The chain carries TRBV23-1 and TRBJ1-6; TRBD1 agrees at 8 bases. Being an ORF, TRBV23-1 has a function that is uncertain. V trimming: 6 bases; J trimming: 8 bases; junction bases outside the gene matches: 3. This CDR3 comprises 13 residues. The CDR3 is CASRTGVDSPLHF. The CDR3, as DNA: TGCGCCAGCAGGACAGGGGTAGATTCACCCCTCCACTTT.

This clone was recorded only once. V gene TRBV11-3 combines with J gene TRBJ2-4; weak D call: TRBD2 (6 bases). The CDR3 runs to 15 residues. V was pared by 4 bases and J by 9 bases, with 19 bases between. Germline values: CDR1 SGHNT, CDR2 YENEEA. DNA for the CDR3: TGTGCCAGCAGCTCGCGAGGGGCTGGGGGGAGCATTCAGTACTTC. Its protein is CASSSRGAGGSIQYF.

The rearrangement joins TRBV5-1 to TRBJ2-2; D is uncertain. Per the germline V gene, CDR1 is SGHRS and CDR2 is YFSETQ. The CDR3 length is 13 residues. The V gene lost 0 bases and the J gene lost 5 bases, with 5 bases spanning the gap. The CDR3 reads CASSLGQTGELFF. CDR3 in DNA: TGCGCCAGCAGCTTGGGACAAACCGGGGAGCTGTTTTTT.

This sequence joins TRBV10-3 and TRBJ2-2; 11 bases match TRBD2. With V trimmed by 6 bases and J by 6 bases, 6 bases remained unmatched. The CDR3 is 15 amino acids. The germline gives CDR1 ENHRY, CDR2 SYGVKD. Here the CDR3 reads CAIREGLADSGELFF. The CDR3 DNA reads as TGTGCCATCAGAGAGGGACTAGCGGACTCCGGGGAGCTGTTTTTT.

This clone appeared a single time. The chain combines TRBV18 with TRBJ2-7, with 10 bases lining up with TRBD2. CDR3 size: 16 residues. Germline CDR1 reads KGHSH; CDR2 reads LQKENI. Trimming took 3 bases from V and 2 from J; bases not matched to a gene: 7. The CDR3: CASSPYSAGGTYEQYF. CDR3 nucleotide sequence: TGTGCCAGCTCACCCTACTCAGCGGGGGGGACCTACGAGCAGTACTTC.

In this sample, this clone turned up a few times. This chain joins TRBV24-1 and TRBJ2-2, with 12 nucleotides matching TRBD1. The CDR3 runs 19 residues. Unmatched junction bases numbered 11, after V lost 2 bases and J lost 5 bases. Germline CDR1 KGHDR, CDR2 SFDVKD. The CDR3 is CATSDSPGTGGLRTGELFF. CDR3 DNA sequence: TGTGCCACCAGTGATTCACCCGGGACAGGGGGCCTGAGGACCGGGGAGCTGTTTTTT.

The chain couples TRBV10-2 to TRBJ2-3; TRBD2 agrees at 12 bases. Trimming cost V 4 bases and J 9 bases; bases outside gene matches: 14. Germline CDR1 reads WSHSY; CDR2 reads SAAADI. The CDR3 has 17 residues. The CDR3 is CASSGGALAGGPSTQYF. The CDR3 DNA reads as TGCGCCAGCAGTGGGGGGGCCCTAGCGGGGGGGCCCTCGACGCAGTATTTT.

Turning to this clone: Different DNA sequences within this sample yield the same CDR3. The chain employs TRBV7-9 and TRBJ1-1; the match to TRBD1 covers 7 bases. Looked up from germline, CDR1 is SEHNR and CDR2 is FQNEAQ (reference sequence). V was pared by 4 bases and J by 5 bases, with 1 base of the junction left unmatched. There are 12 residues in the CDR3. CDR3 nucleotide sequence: TGTGCCAGCAGCTCAGGGGGGACTGAAGCTTTCTTT. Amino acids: CASSSGGTEAFF.

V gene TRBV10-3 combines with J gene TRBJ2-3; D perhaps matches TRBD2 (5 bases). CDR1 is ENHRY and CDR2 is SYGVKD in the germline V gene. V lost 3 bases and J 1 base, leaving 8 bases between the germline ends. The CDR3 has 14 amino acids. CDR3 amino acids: CAISESSGTDTQYF. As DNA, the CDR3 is TGTGCCATCAGTGAAAGTAGCGGCACAGATACGCAGTATTTT.

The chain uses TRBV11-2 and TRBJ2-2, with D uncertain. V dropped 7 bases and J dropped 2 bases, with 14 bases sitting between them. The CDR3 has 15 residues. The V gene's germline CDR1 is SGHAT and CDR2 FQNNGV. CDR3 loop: CASTPLRVNTGELFF. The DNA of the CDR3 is TGTGCCAGCACCCCCCTCCGGGTTAACACCGGGGAGCTGTTTTTT.

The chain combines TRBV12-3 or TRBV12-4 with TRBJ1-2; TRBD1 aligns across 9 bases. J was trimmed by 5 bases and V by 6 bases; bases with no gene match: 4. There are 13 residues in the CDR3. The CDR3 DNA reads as TGTGCCAGCAGGGGACAGGGTCCTTATGGCTACACCTTC. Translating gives CASRGQGPYGYTF.

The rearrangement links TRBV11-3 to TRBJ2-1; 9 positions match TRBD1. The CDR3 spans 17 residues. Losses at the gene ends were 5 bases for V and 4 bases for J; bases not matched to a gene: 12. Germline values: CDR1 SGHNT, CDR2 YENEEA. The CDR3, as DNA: TGTGCCAGCAGCCAACTACGGGACAGGGAGTCATACAATGAGCAGTTCTTC. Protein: CASSQLRDRESYNEQFF.

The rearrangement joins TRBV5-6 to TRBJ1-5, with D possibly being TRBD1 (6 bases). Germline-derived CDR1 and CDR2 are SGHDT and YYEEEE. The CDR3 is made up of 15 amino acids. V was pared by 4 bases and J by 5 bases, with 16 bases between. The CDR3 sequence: CASSLKPDSYQPQHF. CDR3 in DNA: TGTGCCAGCAGCCTCAAACCGGACAGCTATCAGCCCCAGCATTTT.